Given below is one T cell receptor (beta chain) in context. This record comes from a study of control samples from healthy donors and cancer patients. The CDR3 consists of 13 residues. The V gene lost 2 bases and the J gene lost 2 bases, with 6 bases spanning the gap. Germline V gene lookup returns CDR1 WNHNN and CDR2 SYGVQD (reference sequence). Measured with immunoSEQ multiplex PCR; TCRdb has only the in-frame clones, and not every one. Here the sample spans over 150,000 clones, approximately 94% being singletons. The sequenced material came from blood. The V call is TRBV10-1, the J call TRBJ1-2; D gene uncertain. The receptor comes from a woman under 30 in good health. CDR3 region: CASSEQRNYGYTF. The CDR3 bases are TGCGCCAGCAGTGAGCAGAGGAACTATGGCTACACCTTC.